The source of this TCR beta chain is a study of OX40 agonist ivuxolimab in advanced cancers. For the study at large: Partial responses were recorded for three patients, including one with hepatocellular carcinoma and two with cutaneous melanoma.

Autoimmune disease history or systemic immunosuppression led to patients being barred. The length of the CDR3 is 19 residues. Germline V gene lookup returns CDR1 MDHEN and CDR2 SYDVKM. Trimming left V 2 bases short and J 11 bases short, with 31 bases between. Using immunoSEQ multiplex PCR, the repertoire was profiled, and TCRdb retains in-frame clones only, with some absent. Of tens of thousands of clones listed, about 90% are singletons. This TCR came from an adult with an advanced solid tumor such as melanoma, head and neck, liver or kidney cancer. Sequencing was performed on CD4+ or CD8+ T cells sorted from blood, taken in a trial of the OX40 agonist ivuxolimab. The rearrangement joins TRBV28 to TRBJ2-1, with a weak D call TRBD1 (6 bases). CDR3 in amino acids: CASSLPPGHVMSVLSKQFF. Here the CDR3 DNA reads TGTGCCAGCAGTTTACCCCCGGGACACGTCATGTCGGTCCTCTCGAAGCAGTTCTTC.